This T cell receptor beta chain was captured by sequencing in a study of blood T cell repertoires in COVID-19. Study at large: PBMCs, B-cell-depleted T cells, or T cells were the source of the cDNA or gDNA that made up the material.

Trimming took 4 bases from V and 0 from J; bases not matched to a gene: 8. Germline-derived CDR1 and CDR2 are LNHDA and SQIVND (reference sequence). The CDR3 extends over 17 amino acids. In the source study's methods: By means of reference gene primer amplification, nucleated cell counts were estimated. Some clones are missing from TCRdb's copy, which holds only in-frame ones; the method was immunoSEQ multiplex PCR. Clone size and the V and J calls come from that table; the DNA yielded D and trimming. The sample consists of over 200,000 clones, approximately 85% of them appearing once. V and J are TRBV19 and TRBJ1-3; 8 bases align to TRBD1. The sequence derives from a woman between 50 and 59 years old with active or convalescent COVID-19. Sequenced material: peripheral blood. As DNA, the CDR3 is TGTGCCAGTAGTACCCTGACAGGGGCTAGCTCTGGAAACACCATATATTTT. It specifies CASSTLTGASSGNTIYF.